A single sample gave rise to the 4 T cell receptor beta chains below, sequenced in a study of blood T cell repertoires in COVID-19. The method was immunoSEQ multiplex PCR; TCRdb's version includes in-frame clones alone and lacks a portion of them. Among 90,000 to 120,000 clones listed, roughly 69% were seen once. Sequencing was carried out using peripheral blood. All receptors derive from a man at least 80 years old with acute or convalescent COVID-19.

The rearrangement links TRBV28 to TRBJ2-1; 7 bases align to TRBD2. Germline V gene sequence: CDR1 MDHEN, CDR2 SYDVKM. V shed 4 bases, J shed 1 base, and the junction held 4 bases outside the gene matches. This CDR3 contains 15 residues. The CDR3 here is CASSSNGRSYNEQFF. The DNA for the CDR3 is TGTGCCAGCAGTTCCAACGGGAGGTCCTACAATGAGCAGTTCTTC.

The V and J genes are TRBV5-8 and TRBJ1-4; perhaps TRBD1 as D (6 bases). The ends were cut back, 0 bases at V and 7 bases at J, with 16 bases in the middle. The germline V gene encodes CDR1 SGHTS and CDR2 YDEGEE. The CDR3 is 16 residues long. CDR3 region: CASSLGLQGVGEKLFF. For the CDR3, the DNA is TGTGCCAGCAGCTTGGGACTACAGGGAGTCGGTGAAAAACTGTTTTTT.

This clone has a handful of counts. V usage is TRBV10-3 and J usage is TRBJ2-3; D is perhaps TRBD1 (6 bases). The V gene's germline CDR1 is ENHRY and CDR2 SYGVKD. The CDR3 contains 16 residues. V was trimmed by 8 bases and J by 0 bases, leaving 18 bases between them. Here the CDR3 reads CAIAGPGQPSTDTQYF. The CDR3 DNA reads TGTGCCATCGCTGGTCCCGGACAGCCTAGCACAGATACGCAGTATTTT.

This chain uses TRBV6-5 with TRBJ2-2; D ambiguous. Trimming took 2 bases from V and 1 from J, leaving 2 bases between them. Germline values: CDR1 MNHEY, CDR2 SVGAGI. This CDR3 contains 13 residues. The CDR3 coding sequence is TGTGCCAGCAGTTACCAGAACACCGGGGAGCTGTTTTTT. It encodes CASSYQNTGELFF.